Listed here are 15 T cell receptor beta chains from one sample, sequenced in a study of T-cell reconstitution after alpha-beta-depleted transplantation in children. A TCRbeta library incorporating unique molecular identifiers was prepared. TCRdb processed the PCR reads anew with MiXCR; each CDR3 protein has one entry. The sample shows 130,000 to 150,000 distinct CDR3 sequences, around 8.5% of them seen only once. The specimen comprised PBMCs, mostly from graft donor cells, sampled 180 days after TCRalphabeta/CD19-depleted stem cell transplant. The receptors were sampled from a female patient aged 2 to 10 who had a stem cell transplant for congenital amegakaryocytic thrombocytopenia, so the T cells may come from the graft donor.

This clonotype was seen many times. The genes are TRBV5-1 and TRBJ1-2; no reliable D call. V gave up 0 bases and J gave up 3 bases, with 9 bases separating them. Germline CDR1 and CDR2: SGHRS and YFSETQ. This CDR3 contains 14 residues. The CDR3: CASSLAGGHYGYTF. In nucleotides, the CDR3 is TGCGCCAGCAGCTTGGCCGGCGGGCACTATGGCTACACCTTC.

This clonotype was seen a few times. The chain employs TRBV7-9 and TRBJ1-1; 8 nucleotides agree with TRBD1. The CDR3 loop spans 15 amino acids. The junction had 6 bases not matched to a gene; V was cut back by 5 bases and J by 1 base. CDR1 and CDR2 from the germline V gene are SEHNR and FQNEAQ (reference sequence). The CDR3 DNA reads TGTGCCAGCAGCCCCCCGACAGGGGAGAACACTGAAGCTTTCTTT. It yields the protein CASSPPTGENTEAFF.

This clonotype was seen at least ten times. This sequence joins TRBV19 and TRBJ2-7; 7 bases match TRBD1. V was pared by 10 bases and J by 0 bases, with 3 bases of the junction left unmatched. The CDR3 loop spans 12 amino acids. CDR1 and CDR2 (germline): LNHDA, SQIVND (reference sequence). The chain's CDR3 is CATRDSSYEQYF. Written as DNA, the CDR3 is TGTGCCACAAGGGACAGCTCCTACGAGCAGTACTTC.

This clonotype was seen many times. As DNA, the CDR3 is TGTGCCAGCAGGACAGGGGAGGGGGAGACCCAGTACTTC. It encodes CASRTGEGETQYF. The chain joins TRBV12-3 or TRBV12-4 to TRBJ2-5, with a tentative D call TRBD1 (8 bases). V shed 6 bases and J shed 5 bases, with 13 bases lying between them. This CDR3 has 13 amino acids.

This clonotype was seen many times. The chain carries TRBV7-9 and TRBJ1-1; no clear D gene. CDR3 length: 14 residues. The germline CDR1 and CDR2 sequences are SEHNR and FQNEAQ (reference sequence). Trimming pared 2 bases from V and 4 bases from J, leaving 11 bases between. CDR3 bases: TGTGCCAGCAGCTTACACAGCTTAAGCACTGAAGCTTTCTTT. Translating it yields CASSLHSLSTEAFF.

This clonotype appeared a few times. The V gene is TRBV15, the J gene TRBJ2-5; D not resolved. Deletions cut 6 bases from V and 1 base from J, with 9 bases between. In germline, CDR1 is LNHNV, CDR2 YYDKDF (reference sequence). The CDR3 contains 13 residues. CDR3 DNA sequence: TGTGCCACCAGAGTAGGTCTCCAAGAGACCCAGTACTTC. It specifies CATRVGLQETQYF.

This clonotype was seen many times. The chain carries TRBV29-1 and TRBJ2-3, with D hard to call. This CDR3 is 11 amino acids long. The V gene's germline CDR1 is SQVTM and CDR2 ANQGSEA. The V end lost 4 bases, the J end lost 2 bases, and 4 bases lay between the germline ends. CDR3 sequence reads: CSVGDTDTQYF. The DNA for the CDR3 is TGCAGCGTTGGGGACACAGATACGCAGTATTTT.

This clonotype was recorded at least ten times. The rearrangement links TRBV28 to TRBJ2-5; D not resolved. Per the germline V gene, CDR1 is MDHEN and CDR2 is SYDVKM. The V gene lost 1 base and the J gene lost 2 bases, with 5 bases spanning the gap. This CDR3 spans 13 amino acids. CDR3 sequence reads: CASSLFVQETQYF. For the CDR3, the DNA is TGTGCCAGCAGTTTATTTGTGCAAGAGACCCAGTACTTC.

Worth noting for this clonotype: Since a much larger clone is just one base distant, this may be a read error. V and J are TRBV28 and TRBJ2-5, with D perhaps given as TRBD1 or TRBD2 (6 bases each). The CDR3 has 14 residues. CDR1 and CDR2 from the germline V gene are MDHEN and SYDVKM. This chain's CDR3 is CAGSGGPGQETQYF. The CDR3 bases are TGTGCCGGCAGTGGGGGGCCCGGCCAAGAGACCCAGTACTTC.

The V gene is TRBV7-7, the J gene TRBJ2-5; D is uncertain. Trimming removed 5 bases at V and 3 bases at J, with 10 bases between. The CDR3 has 13 amino acids. Germline values: CDR1 SSHAT, CDR2 FNYEAQ (reference sequence). The CDR3 loop is CASSARLEETQYF. CDR3 bases: TGTGCCAGCAGCGCGCGGCTTGAAGAGACCCAGTACTTC. Filled out from reference TRBV7-7 and TRBJ2-5, the complete variable domain reads GAGVSQSPRYKVTKRGQDVTLRCDPISSHATLYWYQQALGQGPEFLTYFNYEAQPDKSGLPSDRFSAERPEGSISTLTIQRTEQRDSAMYRCASSARLEETQYFGPGTRLLVL.

This clonotype was detected many times. The CDR3 sequence is CSVDRDDRGYETQYF. CDR3 sequence (DNA): TGCAGCGTTGACCGAGACGACAGGGGGTATGAGACCCAGTACTTC. This chain connects TRBV29-1 to TRBJ2-5; 9 nucleotides align to TRBD1. With V trimmed by 3 bases and J by 5 bases, 10 bases remained unmatched. The germline CDR1 and CDR2 sequences are SQVTM and ANQGSEA. The CDR3 is made up of 15 amino acids.

Many counts were recorded for this clonotype. The chain employs TRBV2 and TRBJ2-1, with D uncertain. The CDR3 extends over 12 amino acids. The V gene's germline CDR1 is SNHLY and CDR2 FYNNEI. The V and J ends lost 8 bases and 6 bases respectively, with 11 bases between them. The CDR3 sequence: CASGPGFNEQFF. The DNA for the CDR3 is TGTGCCAGCGGCCCCGGTTTCAATGAGCAGTTCTTC.

The chain is built from TRBV11-2 and TRBJ1-1, with D unclear. This CDR3 region has 14 residues. V gave up 5 bases and J gave up 0 bases, with 10 bases separating them. CDR1 and CDR2 from the germline V gene are SGHAT and FQNNGV. The CDR3 loop is CASSPSFMNTEAFF. CDR3 coding DNA: TGTGCCAGCAGCCCGTCGTTCATGAACACTGAAGCTTTCTTT.

A remark on this clonotype: A read error is possible here, since a much larger clone lies one base away. The chain links TRBV7-2 to TRBJ1-1; D perhaps matches TRBD1 (5 bases). Trimming cost V 1 base and J 5 bases, with 14 bases left between them. Germline V gene data show CDR1 as SGHTA and CDR2 as FQGNSA. The CDR3 consists of 15 residues. In DNA, the CDR3 is TGTGCCAGCAGCTTAGAGGCAGGGTGGGAGACTGAAGCTTTCTTT. Translated, it gives CASSLEAGWETEAFF.

This clonotype was recorded at least ten times. The chain couples TRBV12-3 or TRBV12-4 to TRBJ2-7, with 8 bases identical to TRBD1. Trimming removed 6 bases from V and 12 bases from J; junction bases left unmatched: 16. The CDR3 contains 14 residues. The CDR3 DNA reads TGTGCCAGCAGACCGACAGGGGACCACATTTCGGCGTACTTC. Protein sequence: CASRPTGDHISAYF.